The rows below give T cell receptor beta chains drawn from one sample of a study of cytomegalovirus exposure and HLA in healthy donors. Generated by immunoSEQ multiplex PCR, the TCRdb table keeps only in-frame clones and is missing some. There are roughly 140,000 clones in the sample; approximately 86% occur only once, and 7.5% to 8.5% lies in the top ten. What was sequenced was PBMCs. These receptor sequences come from a young woman in good health and CMV-seropositive. Each CDR3 is given with its conserved first and last residue. Each record gives: V gene, clone size, D gene, J gene, CDR3 DNA, CDR3 protein. A D gene is named only where the DNA matches it firmly. Clone size is not always given. Where it is, it says once, few, many or a class for expanded clones.

TRBV9,once,TRBD2,TRBJ2-1,TGTGCCAGCAGCACCCGCGGGGGCTCCTACAATGAGCAGTTCTTC,CASSTRGGSYNEQFF
TRBV4-2,few,.,TRBJ1-5,TGTGCCAGCAGCCGTTCCCAGATTAGCAATCAGCCCCAGCATTTT,CASSRSQISNQPQHF
TRBV27,.,.,TRBJ2-7,TGTGCCAGCAGTTTAACCCTTCCGGGACACCCTTCCGTCTCCTACGAGCAGTACTTC,CASSLTLPGHPSVSYEQYF
TRBV15,.,.,TRBJ2-5,TGTGCCACCAGCAGAGAGTCTGGGCAGGGAGAGACCCAGTACTTC,CATSRESGQGETQYF
TRBV18,.,.,TRBJ1-5,TGTGCCAGCTCACCACGGGCAGGGTTTGATCAGCCCCAGCATTTT,CASSPRAGFDQPQHF
TRBV28,.,.,TRBJ1-4,TGTGCCAGCACCGATTCCACAATAACGGGGGAAAAACTGTTTTTT,CASTDSTITGEKLFF
TRBV28,.,TRBD2,TRBJ2-7,TGTGCCAGCAGTTTATTGGAAGCGGGAGGGCAGTACTTC,CASSLLEAGGQYF
TRBV28,.,TRBD1,TRBJ1-2,TGTGCCAGCAGTCCCCTGACAGGGGGCAGGAGCTATGGCTACACCTTC,CASSPLTGGRSYGYTF
TRBV2,.,.,TRBJ2-1,TGTGCCAGCACCCTCGCGGAGGAGCAGTTCTTC,CASTLAEEQFF
TRBV7-9,.,.,TRBJ2-7,TGTGCCAGCAGCTCCTCCCCCCGGACTACCTATTCCTACGAGCAGTACTTC,CASSSSPRTTYSYEQYF
TRBV30,.,.,TRBJ1-4,TGTGCCTGGAGTGTGGTTGGAGGTCTCGCTAATGAAAAACTGTTTTTT,CAWSVVGGLANEKLFF
TRBV18,.,TRBD1,TRBJ2-7,TGTGCCAGCTCACCACTCCCATTGACAGGGGGGAACGAGCAGTACTTC,CASSPLPLTGGNEQYF
TRBV6-1,.,.,TRBJ2-7,TGTGCCGCAGGGGGGCACCGAACCTACGAGCAGTACTTC,CAAGGHRTYEQYF
TRBV4-1,.,TRBD1,TRBJ2-3,TGCGCCAGCCGGGCCGGGACAGTTAGCACAGATACGCAGTATTTT,CASRAGTVSTDTQYF
TRBV5-1,.,.,TRBJ1-5,TGCGCCAGCAGCTTGGGGACAGCTAGCAATCAGCCCCAGCATTTT,CASSLGTASNQPQHF
TRBV5-4,once,TRBD1,TRBJ2-2,TGTGCCAGCAGCTCCCCCGGGACAGGGATTTTGACCGGGGAGCTGTTTTTT,CASSSPGTGILTGELFF
TRBV9,.,.,TRBJ2-1,TGTGCCAGCAGCGTAGGAGTGAGCTCCTACAATGAGCAGTTCTTC,CASSVGVSSYNEQFF
TRBV6-1,few,.,TRBJ2-7,TGTGCCAGCAGTGAATCTGCTAGGAAGAGGATCGAGCAGTACTTC,CASSESARKRIEQYF
TRBV27,.,TRBD1,TRBJ1-2,TGTGCCAGCAGCTCTGGGACAGGGCCGGTCAGGGGCTACACCTTC,CASSSGTGPVRGYTF
TRBV19,few,.,TRBJ1-6,TGTGCCAGTAGTATCAGATTCGAGGCTTCACCCCTCCACTTT,CASSIRFEASPLHF
TRBV6-5,.,.,TRBJ2-7,TGTGCCAGCAGTTACTCGGACGCAGGGCCTTCCTACGAGCAGTACTTC,CASSYSDAGPSYEQYF
TRBV28,.,TRBD2,TRBJ2-3,TGTGCCAGCAGTTTATCAGCGGGGGAGGACACAGATACGCAGTATTTT,CASSLSAGEDTDTQYF
TRBV6-5,.,.,TRBJ1-2,TGTGCCAGCAGTTCAGGGTATGGCTACACCTTC,CASSSGYGYTF
TRBV11-3,.,TRBD2,TRBJ2-5,TGTGCCAGCAGCTTAGGGACTAGCGGGAGTTGGGAGACCCAGTACTTC,CASSLGTSGSWETQYF
TRBV27,.,TRBD1,TRBJ1-2,TGTGCCAGCAGTTTCCAGCAGGGGGACTATGGCTACACCTTC,CASSFQQGDYGYTF
TRBV12-2,.,.,TRBJ1-2,TGTGCAAGTCGCTTAGCGTTTCTGGAGCAGCCCCCAACCCATAACTATGGCTACACCTTC,CASRLAFLEQPPTHNYGYTF
TRBV6-5,.,TRBD2,TRBJ2-3,TGTGCCAGCAGCCAAGCGGGAGGGCCGACAGATACGCAGTATTTT,CASSQAGGPTDTQYF
TRBV6-5,.,.,TRBJ1-1,TGTGCCAGCCGAAGACAGGTAGGCACTGAAGCTTTCTTT,CASRRQVGTEAFF
TRBV11-3,.,.,TRBJ1-1,TGTGCCAGCAGCTTAACAGGGTCTTATGGTGAAGCTTTCTTT,CASSLTGSYGEAFF
TRBV28,.,.,TRBJ1-5,TGTGCCAGCAGTGTAAGGTGGGGGGGCAATCAGCCCCAGCATTTT,CASSVRWGGNQPQHF
TRBV15,once,.,TRBJ1-1,TGTGCCACCAGCAGAGACCGGGTCGGCACTGAAGCTTTCTTT,CATSRDRVGTEAFF
TRBV11-2,few,.,TRBJ1-2,TGTGCCAGCAGCCCTCGGGTGCCGACGACCTTTAACTATGGCTACACCTTC,CASSPRVPTTFNYGYTF
TRBV28,.,TRBD1,TRBJ2-3,TGTGCCAGCAGCATCTCGCGGGACAGGGGGATAGATACGCAGTATTTT,CASSISRDRGIDTQYF
TRBV27,.,.,TRBJ2-7,TGTGCCAGCAGTCCACTGCCCGGTGGCGAGCAGTACTTC,CASSPLPGGEQYF
TRBV12-2,.,.,TRBJ2-3,TGTGCAAGTCGCCGACTAGCGGGGTCCCGCACAGATACGCAGTATTTT,CASRRLAGSRTDTQYF
TRBV7-2,few,TRBD2,TRBJ2-3,TGTGCCAGCAGCGGACTAGCAGATACGCAGTATTTT,CASSGLADTQYF
TRBV5-1,once,.,TRBJ2-2,TGCGCCAGCAGCTTGCGCACCGGGAGCACCGGGGAGCTGTTTTTT,CASSLRTGSTGELFF
TRBV5-1,once,.,TRBJ2-7,TGCGCCAGCAGCTTGGGGGCCGCGCGAGACGAGCAGTACTTC,CASSLGAARDEQYF
TRBV10-3,.,.,TRBJ1-2,TGTGCCATCGATAAAACCGGGACTTCAACTAACTATGGCTACACCTTC,CAIDKTGTSTNYGYTF
TRBV6-1,.,TRBD2,TRBJ2-7,TGTGCCAGCAGTGAATTGAGACTAGCGGGAGCTAACGAGCAGTACTTC,CASSELRLAGANEQYF
TRBV28,.,TRBD1,TRBJ1-2,TGTGCCAGCAGTATATCCCCGGGACAGCAATTCAACTATGGCTACACCTTC,CASSISPGQQFNYGYTF
TRBV14,.,.,TRBJ2-1,TGTGCCAGCAGCATGAGCGGTTCTTCCTACAATGAGCAGTTCTTC,CASSMSGSSYNEQFF
TRBV23-1,.,.,TRBJ1-6,TGCGCCAGCAGTCAACAGGGCCATAATTCACCCCTCCACTTT,CASSQQGHNSPLHF
TRBV5-1,.,TRBD1,TRBJ2-1,TGCGCCAGCATCCCGGGACAGGGGGCGGGTGGCAATGAGCAGTTCTTC,CASIPGQGAGGNEQFF
TRBV7-2,.,TRBD1,TRBJ1-1,TGTGCCAGCAGCCGACAGGGTATAATGAACACTGAAGCTTTCTTT,CASSRQGIMNTEAFF
TRBV10-1,few,.,TRBJ1-1,TGCGCCAGCCGGCGCGCGGAGGGCACTGAAGCTTTCTTT,CASRRAEGTEAFF
TRBV28,.,.,TRBJ1-5,TGTGCCAGCAGTCCCCTTGCGGCTCCCCAGCATTTT,CASSPLAAPQHF
TRBV10-3,.,TRBD2,TRBJ2-1,TGTGCCATCAGTGAGCAAGGACTAGCGGGGGGGTATGAGCAGTTCTTC,CAISEQGLAGGYEQFF
TRBV29-1,.,.,TRBJ2-7,TGCAGCGTTGACGGACAACTGATCTCCTACGAGCAGTACTTC,CSVDGQLISYEQYF
TRBV30,.,.,TRBJ2-1,TGTGCCTGGAGCATCAGGGGAGGGGACAATGAGCAGTTCTTC,CAWSIRGGDNEQFF
TRBV5-5,.,TRBD1,TRBJ2-7,TGTGCCAGCAGCTTCGGACAGGGCTCCTACGAGCAGTACTTC,CASSFGQGSYEQYF
TRBV28,.,.,TRBJ1-1,TGTGCCAGCAGACGCGGGACGGCGGGCACTGAAGCTTTCTTT,CASRRGTAGTEAFF
TRBV27,.,TRBD1,TRBJ2-1,TGTGCCAGCTACCAGGGGGCGCGGCAGTTCTTC,CASYQGARQFF
TRBV19,.,.,TRBJ1-6,TGTGCCAGTAGTATCCACGGCAGGAAGATAAATTCACCCCTCCACTTT,CASSIHGRKINSPLHF